What follows are 31 T cell receptor beta chains derived from one specimen sequenced in a study of blood T cell repertoires in COVID-19. The repertoire was sequenced with immunoSEQ multiplex PCR; TCRdb's copy has only in-frame clones and lacks some. The sample consists of 150,000 or so clones, over 70% of them appearing once. Material for sequencing was peripheral blood. The receptors originated from a human donor in a cohort sampled during active COVID-19.

The chain combines TRBV11-3 with TRBJ1-1, with D possibly being TRBD1 (5 bases). V lost 5 bases, J lost 3 bases, and 16 bases lay in between. CDR3 length: 15 residues. Germline V CDR1 and CDR2: SGHNT, YENEEA. The CDR3 bases are TGTGCCAGCAGCCAGGCTCGCGGGGCCTACACTGAAGCTTTCTTT. Translating it yields CASSQARGAYTEAFF.

The chain links TRBV21-1 to TRBJ1-1; the table names TRBD1, a call not compared with the DNA. TRBV21-1 is deemed a pseudogene. This CDR3 comprises 13 residues. Here the CDR3 DNA reads TGTGCCAGCGCAGGGGGCAGGGACACTGAAGCTTTCTTT. Its translation is CASAGGRDTEAFF.

CDR3 region: CASSPQAGDGTGELFF. The CDR3 DNA reads TGTGCCAGCAGCCCACAGGCGGGGGACGGCACCGGGGAGCTGTTTTTT. The J gene is TRBJ2-2, the V gene TRBV5-6; TRBD2 aligns across 7 bases. Germline values: CDR1 SGHDT, CDR2 YYEEEE. CDR3 length equals 16 residues. After removal of 4 bases from V and 4 bases from J, the junction contained 10 bases not matched to a gene.

The rearrangement joins TRBV9 to TRBJ2-5; 7 positions match TRBD2. V was clipped by 4 bases and J by 1 base; unmatched bases: 10. Germline CDR1 is SGDLS and CDR2 is YYNGEE. CDR3 size: 16 residues. The CDR3 protein is CASSLRWGGLQETQYF. CDR3 bases: TGTGCCAGCAGCCTCCGCTGGGGGGGTCTCCAAGAGACCCAGTACTTC.

This rearrangement joins TRBV16 to TRBJ2-3, with a tentative D call TRBD1 (5 bases). V was trimmed by 3 bases and J by 1 base, leaving 11 bases between them. Germline CDR1 and CDR2: KGHSY and FQNENV. This CDR3 comprises 15 residues. In DNA form, the CDR3 reads TGTGCCAGCAGCCAGAGGACACCACGCACAGATACGCAGTATTTT. Amino acids: CASSQRTPRTDTQYF.

The chain combines TRBV12-3 or TRBV12-4 with TRBJ1-6; D gene uncertain. Trimming cost V 2 bases and J 7 bases, with 6 bases left between them. This CDR3 has 13 residues. As DNA, the CDR3 is TGTGCCAGCAGTTTAAACAGCAATTCACCCCTCCACTTT. Translated: CASSLNSNSPLHF.

The chain links TRBV2 to TRBJ1-4; TRBD1 is a possible D gene (5 bases). V gave up 6 bases and J gave up 5 bases, with 16 bases separating them. The germline V gene has CDR1 SNHLY and CDR2 FYNNEI. This CDR3 spans 15 amino acids. CDR3 residues: CASRSSGTENEKLFF. The CDR3 nucleotides read TGTGCCAGCAGATCATCAGGGACTGAAAATGAAAAACTGTTTTTT.

The chain combines TRBV3-1 (or the pseudogene TRBV3-2) with TRBJ2-7, with 8 bases that match TRBD1. This CDR3 has 15 amino acids. Germline V gene sequence: CDR1 LGHDT, CDR2 YNNKEL (reference sequence). V lost 3 bases and J lost 0; bases outside the gene matches: 4. The CDR3 reads CASSQGQGASYEQYV. The CDR3 bases are TGTGCCAGCAGCCAGGGCCAGGGGGCCTCCTACGAGCAGTACGTC.

V usage is TRBV9 and J usage is TRBJ2-2, with 7 bases lining up with TRBD1. Germline CDR1 and CDR2: SGDLS and YYNGEE. V lost 4 bases to trimming and J lost 2 bases; unmatched junction nucleotides: 5. The length of the CDR3 is 15 residues. CDR3 sequence: CASSSRTGNTGELFF. The DNA of the CDR3 is TGTGCCAGCAGCTCCCGGACAGGCAACACCGGGGAGCTGTTTTTT. Full variable domain (outside the CDR3, taken from reference TRBV9 and TRBJ2-2): DSGVTQTPKHLITATGQRVTLRCSPRSGDLSVYWYQQSLDQGLQFLIQYYNGEERAKGNILERFSAQQFPDLHSELNLSSLELGDSALYFCASSSRTGNTGELFFGEGSRLTVL.

In DNA, the CDR3 is TGTGCCAGCAGCGTAGTAGGCGGAGGCGATGAGCAGTTCTTC. Translation gives CASSVVGGGDEQFF. This chain connects TRBV9 to TRBJ2-1, with D possibly being TRBD2 (5 bases). This CDR3 is built from 14 residues. CDR1 is SGDLS, CDR2 YYNGEE, per germline. The V end was cut by 0 bases, the J end by 8 bases, with 12 bases between. Variable domain in full (rest from reference TRBV9 and TRBJ2-1): DSGVTQTPKHLITATGQRVTLRCSPRSGDLSVYWYQQSLDQGLQFLIQYYNGEERAKGNILERFSAQQFPDLHSELNLSSLELGDSALYFCASSVVGGGDEQFFGPGTRLTVL.

The chain carries TRBV6-5 and TRBJ2-7; D possibly corresponds to TRBD2 (5 bases). The CDR3 is made up of 12 amino acids. The V end lost 7 bases, the J end lost 5 bases, and 12 bases lay between the germline ends. The V gene's germline CDR1 is MNHEY and CDR2 SVGAGI. The CDR3 here is CASTRGLDEQYF. CDR3 sequence (DNA): TGTGCCAGCACCCGAGGGCTCGACGAGCAGTACTTC.

The chain combines TRBV6-5 with TRBJ1-6, with TRBD1 matching 7 bases. Germline-derived CDR1 and CDR2 are MNHEY and SVGAGI. The CDR3 sequence is 13 residues long. V was clipped by 7 bases and J by 6 bases; unmatched bases: 3. Here the CDR3 reads CASNPGGNSPLHF. CDR3 nucleotides: TGTGCCAGCAACCCAGGGGGTAATTCACCCCTCCACTTT.

CDR3 coding DNA: TGTGCCAGCAGTGAGGAACAGGGCAAGTACTTC. It translates to CASSEEQGKYF. The chain links TRBV2 to TRBJ2-5, with D possibly matching TRBD1 (6 bases). Trimming shortened V by 3 bases and J by 12 bases, and 11 bases separated the two germline ends. This CDR3 is built from 11 residues. Germline V gives CDR1 SNHLY, CDR2 FYNNEI.

This clone occurred many times. The V call is TRBV20-1, the J call TRBJ1-1, with D unresolved. CDR1 and CDR2 (germline): DFQATT, SNEGSKA (reference sequence). V was pared by 3 bases and J by 5 bases, with 16 bases between. This CDR3 has 14 amino acids. For the CDR3, the DNA is TGCAGTGCTAGTTCCGGGTACGGTGGAACTGAAGCTTTCTTT. It specifies CSASSGYGGTEAFF.

The chain recombines TRBV3-1 (or the pseudogene TRBV3-2) with TRBJ1-1; 7 positions match TRBD1. Germline CDR1 is LGHDT and CDR2 is YNNKEL (reference sequence). There are 15 residues in the CDR3. V was clipped by 1 base and J by 4 bases; unmatched bases: 6. CDR3 in amino acids: CASSQVLSGGTEAFF. CDR3 bases: TGTGCCAGCAGCCAAGTTCTCTCAGGGGGCACTGAAGCTTTCTTT.

The chain uses TRBV2 and TRBJ1-3; a possible D gene is TRBD1 (6 bases). There are 15 residues in the CDR3. The germline V gene has CDR1 SNHLY and CDR2 FYNNEI. V lost 6 bases and J lost 4, with 16 bases in between. CDR3 region: CASRSQGSDGNTIYF. As DNA, the CDR3 is TGTGCCAGCAGATCACAGGGATCCGACGGAAACACCATATATTTT.

This clone appeared a single time. V and J are TRBV28 and TRBJ1-1, with TRBD1 matching over 7 bases. V was clipped by 6 bases and J by 0 bases; unmatched bases: 10. CDR3 length: 16 residues. CDR1 and CDR2 from the germline V gene are MDHEN and SYDVKM. The CDR3 loop reads CASSSPGQRMNTEAFF. Written as DNA, the CDR3 is TGTGCCAGCAGCTCCCCGGGACAGCGCATGAACACTGAAGCTTTCTTT.

V gene TRBV3-1 (or the pseudogene TRBV3-2) combines with J gene TRBJ1-2, with D possibly TRBD1 on 5 matching bases. CDR3 size: 13 residues. V lost 1 base, J lost 8 bases, and 11 bases lay in between. Germline V gene data show CDR1 as LGHDT and CDR2 as YNNKEL (reference sequence). CDR3 protein: CASSQVTVEGYTF. The CDR3 nucleotides read TGTGCCAGCAGCCAAGTGACAGTCGAAGGCTACACCTTC.

This clone turned up a few times. This rearrangement joins TRBV12-5 to TRBJ1-5, with no clear D. The CDR3 covers 11 residues. Trimming left V 5 bases short and J 6 bases short, with 5 bases between. Looked up from germline, CDR1 is LGHNT and CDR2 is FRNRAP. This CDR3 is CASGLSQPQHF. The CDR3 bases are TGTGCTAGTGGTCTGTCTCAGCCCCAGCATTTT.

V usage is TRBV3-1 (or the pseudogene TRBV3-2) and J usage is TRBJ2-1, with no clear D. The germline CDR1 and CDR2 sequences are LGHDT and YNNKEL (reference sequence). CDR3 length equals 14 residues. V lost 4 bases to trimming and J lost 0 bases, with 7 bases between them. The CDR3: CASSRALSYNEQFF. The CDR3 nucleotides read TGTGCCAGCAGCCGAGCACTCTCCTACAATGAGCAGTTCTTC.

The chain couples TRBV7-2 to TRBJ1-4, with D possibly being TRBD1 (6 bases). CDR1 and CDR2 from the germline V gene are SGHTA and FQGNSA. The V and J ends lost 1 base and 2 bases respectively, with 14 bases between them. This CDR3 spans 17 amino acids. The CDR3 nucleotides are TGTGCCAGCAGCTTAGGATACCAGGGGCGGACTAATGAAAAACTGTTTTTT. It specifies CASSLGYQGRTNEKLFF.

V and J are TRBV9 and TRBJ1-1; TRBD1 aligns across 7 bases. Losses at the gene ends were 0 bases for V and 4 bases for J; bases not matched to a gene: 3. The CDR3 has 14 amino acids. CDR1 is SGDLS, CDR2 YYNGEE, per germline. Written as DNA, the CDR3 is TGTGCCAGCAGCGTAGAGGGGACAGTCACTGAAGCTTTCTTT. Translating gives CASSVEGTVTEAFF.

The genes are TRBV19 and TRBJ1-1; D perhaps matches TRBD1 (5 bases). The CDR3 is 17 residues long. Germline V CDR1 and CDR2: LNHDA, SQIVND (reference sequence). Trimming left V 5 bases short and J 4 bases short, with 23 bases between. The CDR3 DNA is TGTGCCAGTAGTCCCCCCCGCAGGGCCGGCGTGTTCACTGAAGCTTTCTTT. Translation gives CASSPPRRAGVFTEAFF. The whole variable domain, filled in from reference TRBV19 and TRBJ1-1, reads DGGITQSPKYLFRKEGQNVTLSCEQNLNHDAMYWYRQDPGQGLRLIYYSQIVNDFQKGDIAEGYSVSREKKESFPLTVTSAQKNPTAFYLCASSPPRRAGVFTEAFFGQGTRLTVV.

V is TRBV2 and J is TRBJ1-1; 9 nucleotides agree with TRBD1. CDR1 is SNHLY, CDR2 FYNNEI, per germline. The CDR3 has 15 amino acids. V lost 7 bases, J lost 1 base, and 7 bases stayed unmatched. CDR3 bases: TGTGCCAGCAAGAAGACAGGGGGTGAGAACACTGAAGCTTTCTTT. This sequence encodes CASKKTGGENTEAFF.

This clone appeared a single time. The V gene is TRBV30, the J gene TRBJ1-2; D is undetermined. Germline V gene sequence: CDR1 GTSNPN, CDR2 SVGIG (reference sequence). There are 12 residues in the CDR3. V was trimmed by 0 bases and J by 7 bases, leaving 9 bases between them. The CDR3 nucleotides are TGTGCCTGGAGTGTACAAAACGTTGGCTACACCTTC. Translated: CAWSVQNVGYTF.

This clone was observed once. The rearrangement links TRBV11-3 to TRBJ2-2; 8 positions match TRBD1. CDR1 and CDR2 (germline): SGHNT, YENEEA. This CDR3 contains 15 residues. V trimming: 1 base; J trimming: 6 bases; junction bases outside the gene matches: 4. In DNA, the CDR3 is TGTGCCAGCAGCTTAGGCAGGGGGCTGTCCGGGGAGCTGTTTTTT. This gives the protein CASSLGRGLSGELFF.

This clone has only one observation. The chain joins TRBV23-1 to TRBJ2-5; D might be TRBD1 (6 bases). TRBV23-1 falls under the ORF class, with uncertain function. V lost 4 bases and J 2 bases, leaving 17 bases between the germline ends. CDR3 size: 16 residues. CDR3 loop: CASSRGPNSSQETQYF. The CDR3 DNA reads TGCGCCAGCAGTCGGGGGCCTAATAGTAGTCAAGAGACCCAGTACTTC.

This clone was picked up a small number of times. Written as DNA, the CDR3 is TGTGCCAGCAGGGACATCGGAGATACGCAGTATTTT. Translation gives CASRDIGDTQYF. V and J are TRBV28 and TRBJ2-3, with a possible D match to TRBD1 (5 bases). Germline V lookup: CDR1 MDHEN, CDR2 SYDVKM. The CDR3 is made up of 12 amino acids. The V end lost 6 bases, the J end lost 5 bases, and 9 bases lay between the germline ends.

The CDR3 reads CASSSTGYGGIEAFF. The DNA of the CDR3 is TGTGCCAGCAGCTCGACAGGGTATGGAGGGATTGAAGCTTTCTTT. J is TRBJ1-1 and V is TRBV7-2; 7 bases align to TRBD1. CDR1 is SGHTA, CDR2 FQGNSA, per germline. The CDR3 has 15 amino acids. The junction had 12 bases not matched to a gene; V was cut back by 4 bases and J by 7 bases. Full variable domain (remainder filled in from reference TRBV7-2 and TRBJ1-1): GAGVSQSPSNKVTEKGKDVELRCDPISGHTALYWYRQSLGQGLEFLIYFQGNSAPDKSGLPSDRFSAERTGGSVSTLTIQRTQQEDSAVYLCASSSTGYGGIEAFFGQGTRLTVV.

The rearrangement uses TRBV6-1 and TRBJ2-7; 11 bases are a match to TRBD2. Germline V gene lookup returns CDR1 MNHNS and CDR2 SASEGT. Germline trimming cut 3 bases from V and 2 bases from J; bases unmatched to any gene: 12. The CDR3 has 18 amino acids. The CDR3 DNA is TGTGCCAGCAGTGAGGGAGCTAGCGGGGGGATCCTTGCCTACGAGCAGTACTTC. Translation gives CASSEGASGGILAYEQYF.

This chain links TRBV4-2 with TRBJ1-2; D unclear. The V end lost 4 bases, the J end lost 4 bases, and 16 bases lay between the germline ends. Germline lookup yields CDR1 LGHNA and CDR2 YNFKEQ. CDR3 size: 15 residues. The chain's CDR3 is CASSRKEKDSYGYTF. Written as DNA, the CDR3 is TGTGCCAGCAGCCGCAAAGAAAAAGACTCCTATGGCTACACCTTC.